These T cell receptor beta chains were read from a single sample in a study of OX40 agonist ivuxolimab in advanced cancers. Profiling relied on immunoSEQ multiplex PCR, and the TCRdb table lists in-frame clones only, not all of them. The sample has around 41,000 clones, about 82% seen once; the top ten hold about 2.5%. Sequencing used CD4+ or CD8+ T cells sorted from blood, obtained in a trial of the OX40 agonist ivuxolimab. Receptors originate from an adult with an advanced solid tumor such as melanoma, head and neck, liver or kidney cancer. Both conserved end residues are part of each CDR3. The D gene is left open where the match is weak. The size field is filled for only some rows; it gives once, few, many or a size class.

len: 14
abundance: NA
d_gene: NA
j_gene: TRBJ2-7
v_gene: TRBV7-2
CDR3nt: TGTGCCAGCAGCTTAGAGGGAAGACTCAACGAGCAGTACTTC
CDR3aa: CASSLEGRLNEQYF

len: 17
abundance: NA
d_gene: TRBD2
j_gene: TRBJ2-4
v_gene: TRBV7-2
CDR3nt: TGTGCCAGCAGCTTACTGGGACTAGCGGGGGGCCGAAACATTCAGTACTTC
CDR3aa: CASSLLGLAGGRNIQYF

len: 14
abundance: NA
d_gene: TRBD1
j_gene: TRBJ1-4
v_gene: TRBV6-5
CDR3nt: TGTGCCAGCAGTAGGGACAGGGGGGAGGAAAAACTGTTTTTT
CDR3aa: CASSRDRGEEKLFF

len: 16
abundance: NA
d_gene: NA
j_gene: TRBJ1-2
v_gene: TRBV5-5
CDR3nt: TGTGCCAGCAGCTTGGCAGGCTACTCTACTAACTATGGCTACACCTTC
CDR3aa: CASSLAGYSTNYGYTF

len: 21
abundance: NA
d_gene: TRBD2
j_gene: TRBJ2-3
v_gene: TRBV28
CDR3nt: TGTGCCAGTCCTCCCGGGGGAGGGGTGGGGAGTCCCCCTAGCCCCGCAGATACGCAGTATTTT
CDR3aa: CASPPGGGVGSPPSPADTQYF

len: 15
abundance: NA
d_gene: TRBD2
j_gene: TRBJ2-3
v_gene: TRBV11-1
CDR3nt: TGTGCCAGCGGATATAGCGGGATCGTGCCAGATACGCAGTATTTT
CDR3aa: CASGYSGIVPDTQYF

len: 15
abundance: NA
d_gene: NA
j_gene: TRBJ1-1
v_gene: TRBV19
CDR3nt: TGTGCCAGTATCCCATGGGGAGGGGGGAACACTGAAGCTTTCTTT
CDR3aa: CASIPWGGGNTEAFF

len: 13
abundance: NA
d_gene: NA
j_gene: TRBJ2-5
v_gene: TRBV10-2
CDR3nt: TGCGCCAGCAGCCTACAGGGTGTGGAGACCCAGTACTTC
CDR3aa: CASSLQGVETQYF

len: 14
abundance: NA
d_gene: TRBD2
j_gene: TRBJ2-3
v_gene: TRBV7-2
CDR3nt: TGTGCCAGCAGCTTGCTCCTAGCGGGAGATACGCAGTATTTT
CDR3aa: CASSLLLAGDTQYF

len: 13
abundance: NA
d_gene: NA
j_gene: TRBJ1-1
v_gene: TRBV12-5
CDR3nt: TGTGCTAGTGGTGCCCCGTATCTGGAAGAAGCTTTCTTT
CDR3aa: CASGAPYLEEAFF

len: 14
abundance: once
d_gene: TRBD1
j_gene: TRBJ2-2
v_gene: TRBV19
CDR3nt: TGTGCCAGTAGTGTGACAGGGGACACCGGGGAGCTGTTTTTT
CDR3aa: CASSVTGDTGELFF

len: 11
abundance: NA
d_gene: NA
j_gene: TRBJ1-2
v_gene: TRBV5-6
CDR3nt: TGTGCCAGCAGCTTGGGGTTTGGCTACACCTTC
CDR3aa: CASSLGFGYTF

len: 15
abundance: NA
d_gene: TRBD1
j_gene: TRBJ2-1
v_gene: TRBV5-6
CDR3nt: TGTGCCAGCAGATACCGGGGGACAGGGACCTCTGAGCAGTTCTTC
CDR3aa: CASRYRGTGTSEQFF

len: 15
abundance: NA
d_gene: NA
j_gene: TRBJ2-3
v_gene: TRBV18
CDR3nt: TGTGCCAGCTCACCACGGGCCAGGGGTACAGATACGCAGTATTTT
CDR3aa: CASSPRARGTDTQYF

len: 14
abundance: NA
d_gene: NA
j_gene: TRBJ2-7
v_gene: TRBV28
CDR3nt: TGTGCCAGCAGTCCGGTGGTGGCTGGCTACGAGCAGTACTTC
CDR3aa: CASSPVVAGYEQYF

len: 14
abundance: NA
d_gene: TRBD1
j_gene: TRBJ1-1
v_gene: TRBV19
CDR3nt: TGTGCCAGTAGTATGGGGACAGGGAGGACTGAAGCTTTCTTT
CDR3aa: CASSMGTGRTEAFF

len: 14
abundance: NA
d_gene: TRBD1
j_gene: TRBJ1-2
v_gene: TRBV18
CDR3nt: TGTGCCAGCTCGACGGACAGGGCAACCTATGGCTACACCTTC
CDR3aa: CASSTDRATYGYTF

len: 15
abundance: NA
d_gene: NA
j_gene: TRBJ1-5
v_gene: TRBV7-2
CDR3nt: TGTGCCAGCAGCTTAAAGGGGATAAGCAATCAGCCCCAGCATTTT
CDR3aa: CASSLKGISNQPQHF

len: 15
abundance: NA
d_gene: NA
j_gene: TRBJ1-4
v_gene: TRBV4-1
CDR3nt: TGCGCCAGCAGCCAAGCTTGGCCCAGGAGTCGGAAACTGTTTTTT
CDR3aa: CASSQAWPRSRKLFF